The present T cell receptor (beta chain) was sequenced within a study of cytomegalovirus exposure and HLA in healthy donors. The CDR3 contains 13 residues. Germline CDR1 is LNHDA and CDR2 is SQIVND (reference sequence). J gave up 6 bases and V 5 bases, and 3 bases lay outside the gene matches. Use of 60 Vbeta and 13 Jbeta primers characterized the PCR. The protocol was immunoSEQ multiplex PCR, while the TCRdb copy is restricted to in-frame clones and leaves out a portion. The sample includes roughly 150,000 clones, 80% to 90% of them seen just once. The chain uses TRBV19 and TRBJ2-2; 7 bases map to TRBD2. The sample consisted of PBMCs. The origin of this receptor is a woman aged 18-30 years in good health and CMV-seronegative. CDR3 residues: CASSVSGPGELFF. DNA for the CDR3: TGTGCCAGTAGTGTTAGCGGGCCCGGGGAGCTGTTTTTT.